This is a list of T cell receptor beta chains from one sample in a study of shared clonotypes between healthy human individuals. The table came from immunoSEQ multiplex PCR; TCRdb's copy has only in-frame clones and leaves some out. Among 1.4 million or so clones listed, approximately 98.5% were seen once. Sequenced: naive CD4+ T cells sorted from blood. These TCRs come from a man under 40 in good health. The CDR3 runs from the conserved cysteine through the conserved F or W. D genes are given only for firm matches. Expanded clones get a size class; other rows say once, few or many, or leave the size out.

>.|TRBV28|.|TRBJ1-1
CASSLTNTEAFF
TGTGCCAGCAGTTTAACGAACACTGAAGCTTTCTTT
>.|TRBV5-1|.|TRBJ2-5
CASSWGLQETQYF
TGCGCCAGCAGCTGGGGCCTACAAGAGACCCAGTACTTC
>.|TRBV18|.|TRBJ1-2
CASSPDLYGYTF
TGTGCCAGCTCACCGGATCTCTATGGCTACACCTTC
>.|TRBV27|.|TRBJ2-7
CASRRSGNSYEQYF
TGTGCCAGCCGTAGAAGCGGTAACTCCTACGAGCAGTACTTC
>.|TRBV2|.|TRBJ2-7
CASSPFRRDLEQYF
TGTGCCAGCAGTCCCTTTCGGAGGGACCTCGAGCAGTACTTC
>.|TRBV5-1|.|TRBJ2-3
CASSFHQKRGRGTQYF
TGCGCCAGCAGCTTTCATCAGAAGAGGGGACGGGGTACGCAGTATTTT
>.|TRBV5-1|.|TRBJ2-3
CASSLGRGTDTQYF
TGCGCCAGCAGCTTGGGGCGGGGTACAGATACGCAGTATTTT
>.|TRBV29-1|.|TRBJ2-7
CSVEDAGRKVEQYF
TGCAGCGTTGAAGATGCGGGGCGCAAGGTCGAGCAGTACTTC
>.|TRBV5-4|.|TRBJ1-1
CASSFAGRLNTEAFF
TGTGCCAGCAGCTTCGCAGGGCGACTGAACACTGAAGCTTTCTTT
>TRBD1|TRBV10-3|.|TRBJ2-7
CAISQGQGYEQYF
TGTGCCATCAGTCAAGGACAGGGCTACGAGCAGTACTTC
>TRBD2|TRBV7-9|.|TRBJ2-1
CASSSIAGLNNEQFF
TGTGCCAGCAGCTCCATAGCGGGACTAAACAATGAGCAGTTCTTC
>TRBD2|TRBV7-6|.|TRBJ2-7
CASSLGTAGGPDEQYF
TGTGCCAGCAGCTTAGGTACAGCGGGAGGGCCTGACGAGCAGTACTTC
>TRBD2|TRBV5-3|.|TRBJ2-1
CARSLLVAGRGEQFF
TGTGCCAGAAGCTTGTTAGTAGCGGGACGGGGCGAGCAGTTCTTC
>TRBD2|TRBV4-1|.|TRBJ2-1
CASSQDGSGRTGEQFF
TGCGCCAGCAGCCAAGATGGTAGCGGGAGAACAGGTGAGCAGTTCTTC
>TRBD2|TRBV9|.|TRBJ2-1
CASSGVRGLAAESSYNEQFF
TGTGCCAGCAGCGGAGTCCGGGGACTAGCGGCAGAGAGCTCCTACAATGAGCAGTTCTTC
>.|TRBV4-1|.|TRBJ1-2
CASSQEGGNYGYTF
TGCGCCAGCAGCCAAGAAGGGGGGAACTATGGCTACACCTTC
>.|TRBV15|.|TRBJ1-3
CATSTTGRDTIYF
TGTGCCACCAGCACGACAGGCAGGGACACCATATATTTT
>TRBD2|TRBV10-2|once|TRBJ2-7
CASSGLAGVREQYF
TGCGCCAGCAGTGGCCTAGCGGGAGTGCGCGAGCAGTACTTC
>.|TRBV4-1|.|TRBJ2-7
CASSQVLPRGPGEQYF
TGCGCCAGCAGCCAAGTTCTCCCGCGGGGGCCTGGGGAGCAGTACTTC
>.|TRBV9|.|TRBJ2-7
CASGTYYEQYF
TGTGCCAGCGGGACGTACTACGAGCAGTACTTC
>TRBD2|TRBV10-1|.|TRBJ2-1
CASSDGLARSYNEQFF
TGCGCCAGCAGTGACGGACTAGCTCGTTCCTACAATGAGCAGTTCTTC
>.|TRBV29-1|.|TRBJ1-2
CSVEDITMRYTF
TGCAGCGTTGAAGATATTACAATGCGCTACACCTTC
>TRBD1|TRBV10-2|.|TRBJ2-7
CASSEHYRAGTGNSYEQYF
TGCGCCAGCAGTGAACATTACCGGGCGGGGACAGGAAATTCCTACGAGCAGTACTTC
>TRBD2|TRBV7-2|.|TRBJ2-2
CASSLARLAGGELFF
TGTGCCAGCAGCTTAGCGAGGCTAGCGGGCGGGGAGCTGTTTTTT
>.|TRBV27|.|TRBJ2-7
CASSSGGRFSYEQYF
TGTGCCAGCAGTTCTGGCGGGCGTTTCTCCTACGAGCAGTACTTC
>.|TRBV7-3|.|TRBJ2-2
CASSLSRDIGTGELFF
TGTGCCAGCAGCTTAAGCCGCGACATAGGCACCGGGGAGCTGTTTTTT
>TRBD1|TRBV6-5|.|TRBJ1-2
CASRQGALGYTF
TGTGCCAGCAGACAGGGGGCGCTTGGCTACACCTTC
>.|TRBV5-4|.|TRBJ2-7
CASSGEANSYEQYF
TGTGCCAGCAGCGGGGAGGCTAACTCCTACGAGCAGTACTTC
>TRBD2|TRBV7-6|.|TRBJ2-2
CASSFALRMGVGTSVRGELFF
TGTGCCAGCAGCTTCGCCTTACGGATGGGCGTTGGGACTAGCGTTCGAGGGGAGCTGTTTTTT